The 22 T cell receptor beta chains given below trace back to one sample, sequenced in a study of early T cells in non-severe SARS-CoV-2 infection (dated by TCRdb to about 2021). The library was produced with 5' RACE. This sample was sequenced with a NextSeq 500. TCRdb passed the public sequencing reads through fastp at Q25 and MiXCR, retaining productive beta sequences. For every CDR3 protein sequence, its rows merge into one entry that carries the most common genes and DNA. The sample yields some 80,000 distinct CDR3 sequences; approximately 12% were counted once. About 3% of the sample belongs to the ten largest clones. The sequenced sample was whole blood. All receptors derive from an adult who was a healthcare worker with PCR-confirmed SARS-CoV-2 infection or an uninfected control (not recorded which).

The CDR3 coding sequence is TGTGCCAGCAGCTTAGCGAAGAGCGGGAGCGCCTACGAGCAGTACTTC. This encodes CASSLAKSGSAYEQYF. J is TRBJ2-7 and V is TRBV7-9; 8 positions agree with TRBD2. Trimming removed 0 bases from V and 2 bases from J; junction bases left unmatched: 6. From germline, CDR1 is SEHNR and CDR2 FQNEAQ (reference sequence). The CDR3 spans 16 residues.

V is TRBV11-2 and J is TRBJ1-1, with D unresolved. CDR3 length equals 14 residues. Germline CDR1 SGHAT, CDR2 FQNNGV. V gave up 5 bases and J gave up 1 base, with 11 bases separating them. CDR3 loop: CASSLTGQNTEAFF. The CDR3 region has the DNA TGTGCCAGCAGCCTAACCGGGCAGAACACTGAAGCTTTCTTT.

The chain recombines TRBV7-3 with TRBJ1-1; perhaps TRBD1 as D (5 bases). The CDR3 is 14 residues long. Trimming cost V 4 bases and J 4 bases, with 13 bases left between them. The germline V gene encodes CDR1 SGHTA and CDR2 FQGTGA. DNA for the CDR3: TGTGCCAGCAGCTACCTCGGTCAGGGCACTGAAGCTTTCTTT. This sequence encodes CASSYLGQGTEAFF.

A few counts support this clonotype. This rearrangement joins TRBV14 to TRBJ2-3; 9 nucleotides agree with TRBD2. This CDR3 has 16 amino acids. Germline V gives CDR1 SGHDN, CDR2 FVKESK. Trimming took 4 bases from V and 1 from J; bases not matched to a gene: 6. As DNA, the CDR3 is TGTGCCAGCAGCCCGTGGCGGACTAGCGGCACAGATACGCAGTATTTT. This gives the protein CASSPWRTSGTDTQYF.

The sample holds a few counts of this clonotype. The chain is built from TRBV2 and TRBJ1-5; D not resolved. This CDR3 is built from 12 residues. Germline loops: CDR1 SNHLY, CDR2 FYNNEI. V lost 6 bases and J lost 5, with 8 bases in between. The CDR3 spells CASRRGYQPQHF. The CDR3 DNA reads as TGTGCCAGCAGACGGGGTTATCAGCCCCAGCATTTT.

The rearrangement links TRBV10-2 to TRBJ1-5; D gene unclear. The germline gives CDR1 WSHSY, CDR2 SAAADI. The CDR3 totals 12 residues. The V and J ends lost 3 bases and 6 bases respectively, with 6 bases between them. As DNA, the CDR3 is TGCGCCAGCAGTGAATCGGTTCAGCCCCAGCATTTT. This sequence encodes CASSESVQPQHF.

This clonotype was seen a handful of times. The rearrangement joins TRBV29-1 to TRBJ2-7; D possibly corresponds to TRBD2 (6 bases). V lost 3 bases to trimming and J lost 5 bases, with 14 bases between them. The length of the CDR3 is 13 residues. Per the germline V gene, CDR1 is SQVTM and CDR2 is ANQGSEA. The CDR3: CSVEGQGGNEQYF. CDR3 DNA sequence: TGCAGCGTTGAGGGGCAGGGAGGCAACGAGCAGTACTTC.

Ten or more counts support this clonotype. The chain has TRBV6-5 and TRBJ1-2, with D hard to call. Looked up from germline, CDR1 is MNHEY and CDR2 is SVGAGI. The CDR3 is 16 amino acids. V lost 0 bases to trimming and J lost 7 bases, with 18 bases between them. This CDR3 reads CASSYSTTGLSSGYTF. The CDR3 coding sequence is TGTGCCAGCAGTTACTCGACAACGGGCCTATCCTCTGGCTACACCTTC.

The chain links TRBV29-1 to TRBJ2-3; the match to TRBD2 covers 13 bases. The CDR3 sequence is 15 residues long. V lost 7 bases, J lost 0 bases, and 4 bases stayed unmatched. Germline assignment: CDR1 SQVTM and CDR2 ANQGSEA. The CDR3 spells CSGILAGGSTDTQYF. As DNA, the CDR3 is TGCAGCGGTATACTAGCGGGAGGGAGCACAGATACGCAGTATTTT.

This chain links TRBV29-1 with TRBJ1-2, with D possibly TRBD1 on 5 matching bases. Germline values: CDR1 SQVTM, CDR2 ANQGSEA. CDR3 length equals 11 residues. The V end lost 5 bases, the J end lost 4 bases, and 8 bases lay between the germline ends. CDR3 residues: CSVPGTYGYTF. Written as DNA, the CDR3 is TGCAGCGTTCCAGGGACCTATGGCTACACCTTC. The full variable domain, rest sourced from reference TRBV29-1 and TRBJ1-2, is SAVISQKPSRDICQRGTSLTIQCQVDSQVTMMFWYRQQPGQSLTLIATANQGSEATYESGFVIDKFPISRPNLTFSTLTVSNMSPEDSSIYLCSVPGTYGYTFGSGTRLTVV.

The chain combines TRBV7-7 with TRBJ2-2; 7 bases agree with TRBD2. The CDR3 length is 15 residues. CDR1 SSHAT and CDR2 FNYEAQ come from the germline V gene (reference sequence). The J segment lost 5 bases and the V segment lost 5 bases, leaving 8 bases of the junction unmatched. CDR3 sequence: CASSPRTSPTGELFF. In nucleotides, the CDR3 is TGTGCCAGCAGCCCAAGGACTAGTCCTACCGGGGAGCTGTTTTTT.

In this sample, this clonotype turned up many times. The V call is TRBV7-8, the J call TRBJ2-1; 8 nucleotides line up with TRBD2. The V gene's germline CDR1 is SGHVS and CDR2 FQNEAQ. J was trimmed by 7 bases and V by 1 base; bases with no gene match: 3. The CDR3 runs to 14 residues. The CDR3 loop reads CASSLGRLANEQFF. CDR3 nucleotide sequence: TGTGCCAGCAGCTTAGGAAGACTAGCGAATGAGCAGTTCTTC.

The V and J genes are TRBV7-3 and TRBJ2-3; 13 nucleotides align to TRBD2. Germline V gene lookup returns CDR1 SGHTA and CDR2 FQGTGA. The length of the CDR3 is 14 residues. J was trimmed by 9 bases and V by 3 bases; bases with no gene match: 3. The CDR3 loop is CASSFGLAGETQYF. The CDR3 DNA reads TGTGCCAGCAGCTTTGGACTAGCGGGAGAAACGCAGTATTTT. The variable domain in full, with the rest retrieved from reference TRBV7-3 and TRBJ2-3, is GAGVSQTPSNKVTEKGKYVELRCDPISGHTALYWYRQSLGQGPEFLIYFQGTGAADDSGLPNDRFFAVRPEGSVSTLKIQRTERGDSAVYLCASSFGLAGETQYFGPGTRLTVL.

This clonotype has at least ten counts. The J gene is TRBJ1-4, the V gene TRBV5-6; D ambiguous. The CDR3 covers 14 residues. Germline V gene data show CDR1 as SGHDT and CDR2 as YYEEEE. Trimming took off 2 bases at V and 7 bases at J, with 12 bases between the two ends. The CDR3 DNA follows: TGTGCCAGCAGCTTCGGAGGGCACGGTGAAAAACTGTTTTTT. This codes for CASSFGGHGEKLFF.

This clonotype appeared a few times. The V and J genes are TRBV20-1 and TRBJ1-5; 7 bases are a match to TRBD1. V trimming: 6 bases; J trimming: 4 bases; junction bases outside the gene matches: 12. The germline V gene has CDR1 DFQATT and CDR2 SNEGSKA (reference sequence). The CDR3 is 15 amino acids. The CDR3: CSANHPAGGNQPQHF. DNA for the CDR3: TGCAGTGCAAACCACCCTGCAGGGGGGAATCAGCCCCAGCATTTT.

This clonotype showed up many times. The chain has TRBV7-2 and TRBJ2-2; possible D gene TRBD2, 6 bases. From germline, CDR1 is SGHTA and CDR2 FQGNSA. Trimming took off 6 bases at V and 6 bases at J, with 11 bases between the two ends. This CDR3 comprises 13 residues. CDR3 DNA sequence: TGTGCCAGCAGGCCTGGGACTTCCGGGGAGCTGTTTTTT. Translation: CASRPGTSGELFF.

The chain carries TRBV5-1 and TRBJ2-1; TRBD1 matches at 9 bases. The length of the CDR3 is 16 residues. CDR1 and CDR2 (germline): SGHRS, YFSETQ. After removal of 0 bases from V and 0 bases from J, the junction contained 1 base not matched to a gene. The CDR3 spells CASSLETGGSYNEQFF. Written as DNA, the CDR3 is TGCGCCAGCAGCTTGGAGACAGGGGGCTCCTACAATGAGCAGTTCTTC.

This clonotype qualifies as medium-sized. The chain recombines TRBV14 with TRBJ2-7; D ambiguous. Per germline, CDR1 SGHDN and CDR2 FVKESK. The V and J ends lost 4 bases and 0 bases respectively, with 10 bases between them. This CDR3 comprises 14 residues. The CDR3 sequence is CASSPGLSSYEQYF. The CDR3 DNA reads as TGTGCCAGCAGCCCGGGTCTCTCCTCCTACGAGCAGTACTTC.

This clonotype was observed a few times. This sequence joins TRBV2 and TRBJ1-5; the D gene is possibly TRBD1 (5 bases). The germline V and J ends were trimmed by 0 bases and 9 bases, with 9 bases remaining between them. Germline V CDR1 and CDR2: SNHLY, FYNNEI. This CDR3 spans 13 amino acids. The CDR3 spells CASSEASGTPQHF. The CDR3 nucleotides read TGTGCCAGCAGTGAAGCGTCGGGGACGCCCCAGCATTTT.

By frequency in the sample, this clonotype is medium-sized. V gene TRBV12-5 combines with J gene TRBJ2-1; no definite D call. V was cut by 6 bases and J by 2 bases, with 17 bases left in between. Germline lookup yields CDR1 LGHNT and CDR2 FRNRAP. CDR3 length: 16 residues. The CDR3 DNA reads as TGTGCTAGTGGCCGTGGGCCCCGGGCAGCCTACAATGAGCAGTTCTTC. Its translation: CASGRGPRAAYNEQFF.

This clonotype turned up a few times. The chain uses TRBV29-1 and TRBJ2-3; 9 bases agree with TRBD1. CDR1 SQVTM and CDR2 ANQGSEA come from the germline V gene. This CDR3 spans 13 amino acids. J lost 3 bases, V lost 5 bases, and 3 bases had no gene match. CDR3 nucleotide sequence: TGCAGCGTTACAGGGGGCGCGACAGATACGCAGTATTTT. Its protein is CSVTGGATDTQYF.

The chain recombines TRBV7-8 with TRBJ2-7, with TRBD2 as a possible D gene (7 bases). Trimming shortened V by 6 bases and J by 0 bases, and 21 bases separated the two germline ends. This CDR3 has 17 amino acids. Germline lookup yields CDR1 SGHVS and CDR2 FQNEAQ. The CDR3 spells CASRAQGGVTNSYEQYF. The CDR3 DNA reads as TGTGCCAGCAGGGCACAAGGGGGGGTGACAAACTCCTACGAGCAGTACTTC.